Presented here are 8 T cell receptor beta chains from one specimen sequenced in a study of T cell responses to AZD1222 COVID-19 vaccine. Generated by immunoSEQ multiplex PCR, the TCRdb table keeps only in-frame clones and is missing some. The table shows roughly 200,000 clones, with 85% to 95% occurring only once. The sample here was peripheral blood, taken 28 days after the second dose of the MenACWY control vaccine. The origin of the receptors is an adult who received the MenACWY meningococcal vaccine as a control.

The V and J genes are TRBV28 and TRBJ1-1, with D unresolved. The V gene's germline CDR1 is MDHEN and CDR2 SYDVKM. This CDR3 region has 12 residues. V lost 3 bases and J 4 bases, leaving 6 bases between the germline ends. CDR3 residues: CASSFGFTEAFF. The CDR3 bases are TGTGCCAGCAGTTTCGGTTTCACTGAAGCTTTCTTT.

This clone appeared a few times. V usage is TRBV5-8 and J usage is TRBJ1-5; D unclear. This CDR3 comprises 13 residues. The V gene's germline CDR1 is SGHTS and CDR2 YDEGEE. Trimming cost V 4 bases and J 7 bases, with 12 bases left between them. CDR3 amino acids: CASSPSPGQPQHF. The CDR3 nucleotides read TGTGCCAGCAGCCCCTCACCCGGGCAGCCCCAGCATTTT.

The chain has TRBV7-8 and TRBJ1-4; TRBD1 agrees at 7 bases. The CDR3 consists of 16 residues. CDR1 and CDR2 (germline): SGHVS, FQNEAQ. The V and J ends lost 5 bases and 3 bases, in that order; junction bases with no gene match: 9. CDR3: CASSRAGGRANEKLFF. CDR3 nucleotides: TGTGCCAGCAGCCGGGCAGGGGGTAGGGCTAATGAAAAACTGTTTTTT.

This clone was seen just once. This sequence joins TRBV7-8 and TRBJ2-7; 8 nucleotides line up with TRBD2. Germline V gene lookup returns CDR1 SGHVS and CDR2 FQNEAQ. V shed 1 base and J 0 bases; nucleotides not matched to a gene: 2. The CDR3 has 15 amino acids. The CDR3 loop is CASSLEAGDSYEQYF. The DNA of the CDR3 is TGTGCCAGCAGCTTAGAAGCGGGAGACTCCTACGAGCAGTACTTC.

The chain uses TRBV19 and TRBJ1-5, with 10 bases fitting TRBD1. J gave up 5 bases and V 8 bases, and 3 bases lay outside the gene matches. The CDR3 is 13 residues long. Per the germline V gene, CDR1 is LNHDA and CDR2 is SQIVND (reference sequence). The CDR3 sequence: CASGGTGDQPQHF. The DNA for the CDR3 is TGTGCCAGTGGGGGGACAGGGGATCAGCCCCAGCATTTT.

The genes are TRBV11-2 and TRBJ1-4, with D maybe TRBD1 (6 bases). V was cut by 7 bases and J by 0 bases, with 15 bases left in between. Germline V gives CDR1 SGHAT, CDR2 FQNNGV. This CDR3 contains 16 residues. CDR3 amino acids: CASTQSGGPTNEKLFF. The CDR3 DNA reads TGTGCCAGCACCCAATCGGGGGGCCCAACTAATGAAAAACTGTTTTTT.

The V and J genes are TRBV19 and TRBJ1-4; D is unclear. This CDR3 is built from 15 residues. The ends were cut back, 3 bases at V and 4 bases at J, with 12 bases in the middle. The germline V gene has CDR1 LNHDA and CDR2 SQIVND (reference sequence). CDR3 amino acids: CASSISGRSNEKLFF. CDR3 coding DNA: TGTGCCAGTAGTATCTCAGGACGGAGTAATGAAAAACTGTTTTTT.

With respect to this clone: In this CDR3 the conserved last residue, phenylalanine or tryptophan, is missing, so a read error is likely. Because the CDR3's place on the DNA is in doubt, the DNA is left out and the CDR3 is given as listed by TCRdb. The chain links TRBV20-1 to TRBJ1-1; the table's TRBD1 call for D was not verified on the DNA. Looked up from germline, CDR1 is DFQATT and CDR2 is SNEGSKA (reference sequence). Including both end residues, the CDR3 is 10 amino acids long. The CDR3 sequence: CSARRTKGLL.